The source of this T cell receptor beta chain is a study of human T cells and chemical hapten exposure (dated by TCRdb to 2020 to 2023). As for the study more broadly: For sensitization, 2% DPC in acetone was applied to a 2 cm by 2 cm area of upper inner arm skin. Throughout the roughly 25-week study period, patients were also given weekly therapeutic DPC doses on the scalp. Patch testing was done on the upper back using Finn chambers containing 0.01% DPC, and results were scored after 6 days according to International Contact Dermatitis Research Group standards. Most of the patients in the cohort were female, and the cohort covered alopecia areata with under or over 50% scalp involvement, alopecia totalis and alopecia universalis. Libraries were pooled for sequencing, and variation in per-sample TCR yields was attributed mainly to small differences in library volumes within the pool. This study followed changes in the peripheral blood TCR repertoire in vivo during primary and secondary sensitization of alopecia patients to the hapten diphenylcyclopropenone (DPC). Patient blood was sampled pre-sensitization (week 0) and at 2, 6 and about 24 weeks after DPC sensitization. Twenty-nine alopecia patients gave blood for TCR sequencing at one to four time points (pre-sensitization, 2, 6 and 24 weeks). Overall results and qualifications from the work: Expanded TCRs formed significantly more large CDR3 similarity clusters than pre-sensitization or healthy control sets, consistent with antigen-driven responses. A positive correlation was found between the number of PT1 expanded TCRs and patch test score, with significance reached at thresholds 8, 16 and 32 but not 4. Because every patient had alopecia, a presumed autoimmune disease, the patients' immune response might differ from that of healthy individuals. DPC sensitization did not change how many TCRs were above 1 in 1000 frequency, and no evidence was found of alterations in global repertoire structure. Repeated subsampling changed both the strength of the expansion versus patch-test correlation and the threshold at which that correlation became significant.

In the paper's terms, the time point label means: patch test 1, 2 weeks after DPC sensitization. The treatment or condition tag for this specimen amounts to: therapeutic diphenylcyclopropenone sensitization with weekly scalp DPC. Blood at each patch-test visit was drawn before the patch test was applied. Eligible patients were aged 18 to 70, diagnosed with alopecia, deemed suitable for DPC therapy, and excluded if pregnant. Unfractionated whole blood was collected in Tempus Blood RNA tubes, and total RNA was extracted from that blood. This clonotype has ten or more counts. This receptor's antigen is unknown. One base away there is no much larger clone; base qualities are not given. Library preparation used RACE. Sequencing took place on a NextSeq 500. During library preparation, unique molecular identifiers were attached to individual cDNA molecules so that TCRs could be counted in a quantitative, reproducible way. Each blood RNA sample was used to sequence both TCR alpha and TCR beta chains. The original pipeline was this. A median of around 100,000 TCRs per sample was observed, with a range of about 23,224 to 690,600. The Decombinator software suite was used to annotate V, J and CDR3 in the TCR reads. To make PS versus PT1 abundance plots, every sample was subsampled to the same number of TCRs (28,000). TCRs were defined as expanded if absent before sensitization and observed at least eight times at the 2-week time point. The public reads were run again by TCRdb, first through fastp at Q25 and then through MiXCR, and only productive beta chains were kept. Records with the same CDR3 protein are collapsed into one entry carrying the most frequent genes and DNA. Clone size and V and J calls follow TCRdb, not the original study. Within this sample are tens of thousands of distinct CDR3 sequences, with 6% to 9% of them counted one time only. The biggest ten clones account for roughly 1.6% of the sample.

Trimming removed 4 bases from V and 6 bases from J; the gene matches leave 17 bases unexplained. From the cysteine through the phenylalanine, the CDR3 covers 18 amino acids. Only the CDR3 DNA is retained, 54 bases long and in frame from the first base. This TCR was recovered from a woman in her twenties or thirties with alopecia areata. Some clones in this sample may be carry-over from other donors' samples. This specimen was whole blood, taken in connection with sensitization to the hapten diphenylcyclopropenone (DPC). The rearrangement combines TRBV12-3 or TRBV12-4 with TRBJ2-1; 8 of the junction bases match TRBD2. The CDR3 region reads CASSSLPPGTRNINEQFF. The base sequence is TGTGCCAGCAGTTCCCTTCCCCCGGGGACTAGAAATATCAATGAGCAGTTCTTC.